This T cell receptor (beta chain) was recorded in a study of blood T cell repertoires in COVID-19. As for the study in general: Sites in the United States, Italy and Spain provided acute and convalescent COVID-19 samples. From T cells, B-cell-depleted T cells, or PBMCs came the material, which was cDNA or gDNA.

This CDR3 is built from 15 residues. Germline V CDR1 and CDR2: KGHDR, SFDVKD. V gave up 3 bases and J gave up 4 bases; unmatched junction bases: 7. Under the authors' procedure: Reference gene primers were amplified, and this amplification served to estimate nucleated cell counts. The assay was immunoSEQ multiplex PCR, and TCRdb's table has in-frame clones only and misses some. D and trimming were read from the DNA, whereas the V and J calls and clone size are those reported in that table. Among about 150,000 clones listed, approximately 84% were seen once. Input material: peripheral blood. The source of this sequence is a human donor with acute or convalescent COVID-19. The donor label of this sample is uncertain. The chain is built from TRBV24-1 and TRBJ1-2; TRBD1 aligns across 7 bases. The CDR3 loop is CATSDTGTVPYGYTF. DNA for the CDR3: TGTGCCACCAGTGATACCGGGACAGTCCCCTATGGCTACACCTTC.